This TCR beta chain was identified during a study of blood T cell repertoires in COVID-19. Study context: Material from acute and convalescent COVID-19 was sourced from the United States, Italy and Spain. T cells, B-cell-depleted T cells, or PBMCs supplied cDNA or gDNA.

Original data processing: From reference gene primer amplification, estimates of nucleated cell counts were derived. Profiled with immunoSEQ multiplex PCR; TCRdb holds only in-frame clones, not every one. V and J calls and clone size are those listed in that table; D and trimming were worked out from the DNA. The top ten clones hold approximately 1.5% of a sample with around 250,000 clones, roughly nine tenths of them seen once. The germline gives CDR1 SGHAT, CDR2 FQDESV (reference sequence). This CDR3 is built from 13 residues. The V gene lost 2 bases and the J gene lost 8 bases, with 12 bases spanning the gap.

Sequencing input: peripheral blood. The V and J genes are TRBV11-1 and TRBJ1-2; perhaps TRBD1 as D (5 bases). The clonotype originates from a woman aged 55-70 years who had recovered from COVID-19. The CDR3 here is CASSLQGFGGYTF. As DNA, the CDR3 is TGTGCCAGCAGCTTACAGGGTTTCGGAGGCTACACCTTC.